This is a list of T cell receptor beta chains from one sample in a study of shared T cell receptors in the human thymus. Only in-frame clones appear in the TCRdb table, and some are missing; sequencing was by immunoSEQ multiplex PCR. The data show some 400,000 clones, roughly 94% seen once. Sequencing was performed on thymocytes. These receptors came from a human donor. CDR3s include the opening cysteine and the closing phenylalanine or tryptophan. A D gene is named only where the DNA matches it firmly.

TRBV7-2 - CASTLGGRENPDTQYF
TRBV27 TRBD1 CASSLKGDRDRETDTQYF
TRBV27 TRBD1 CASSLSGDRENTEAFF
TRBV19 - CASKSSGVAYNEQFF
TRBV4-2 TRBD1 CASSQARGRGNYGYTF
TRBV5-6 TRBD2 CASSLLRLAVLLHEQYF
TRBV7-3 TRBD1 CASSPQGGNTEAFF
TRBV7-6 TRBD2 CASSVSSGRALRGQYF
TRBV27 TRBD2 CASSLSREGPSSYNEQFF
TRBV27 TRBD1 CASRNINIGQDRGAYGKLFF
TRBV28 - CASKEGANEQFF
TRBV27 - CASSLTAGQTQYF